These 15 T cell receptor beta chains were sequenced from one sample in a study of OX40 agonist ivuxolimab in advanced cancers. Sequencing was performed with immunoSEQ multiplex PCR; in TCRdb, only in-frame clones are kept and a portion is missing. This table holds 43,000 or so clones, approximately 86% found once. The sample in question was CD4+ or CD8+ T cells sorted from blood, obtained in a trial of the OX40 agonist ivuxolimab. These TCRs come from an adult with an advanced solid tumor such as melanoma, head and neck, liver or kidney cancer.

CDR3 bases: TGTGCCAGCAGCGCCGGAGGTTACGAGCAGTACTTC. Encoded protein: CASSAGGYEQYF. The rearrangement joins TRBV9 to TRBJ2-7; possibly TRBD2 for D (5 bases). V lost 3 bases, J lost 4 bases, and 8 bases lay in between. This CDR3 is 12 amino acids long. Germline V gene lookup returns CDR1 SGDLS and CDR2 YYNGEE.

This chain joins TRBV7-8 and TRBJ1-1; D gene ambiguous. The CDR3 has 14 residues. Germline values: CDR1 SGHVS, CDR2 FQNEAQ. Between the trimmed V and J ends, which lost 8 bases and 3 bases, there was a span of 16 bases. The CDR3 here is CASGLSSRDTEAFF. CDR3 DNA: TGTGCCAGCGGCCTTTCGTCCCGGGACACTGAAGCTTTCTTT. The variable domain in full, completed from reference TRBV7-8 and TRBJ1-1, reads GAGVSQSPRYKVAKRGQDVALRCDPISGHVSLFWYQQALGQGPEFLTYFQNEAQLDKSGLPSDRFFAERPEGSVSTLKIQRTQQEDSAVYLCASGLSSRDTEAFFGQGTRLTVV.

V and J are TRBV6-5 and TRBJ1-2; D is possibly TRBD1 (5 bases). The germline gives CDR1 MNHEY, CDR2 SVGAGI. The CDR3 runs to 13 residues. Trimming removed 3 bases from V and 8 bases from J, with 13 bases in between. The CDR3 protein is CASSYGTPGGYTF. In DNA form, the CDR3 reads TGTGCCAGCAGTTATGGGACCCCGGGAGGCTACACCTTC.

This chain links TRBV6-4 with TRBJ2-1; the D call may be TRBD1 or TRBD2 (5 bases each). CDR1 is MRHNA and CDR2 is SNTAGT in the germline V gene. With 2 bases removed from V and 9 bases from J, the gap between germline ends came to 14 bases. The CDR3 has 14 amino acids. DNA of the CDR3: TGTGCCAGCAGTGACACAGGTATCCGGGGTGAGCAGTTCTTC. Protein: CASSDTGIRGEQFF.

The V and J genes are TRBV5-1 and TRBJ2-3; D might be TRBD1 (5 bases). The CDR3 length is 15 residues. V lost 5 bases and J 4 bases, leaving 17 bases between the germline ends. Germline CDR1 SGHRS, CDR2 YFSETQ. The CDR3 protein is CASRAGQGNSDTQYF. The CDR3, as DNA: TGCGCCAGCAGGGCTGGGCAGGGAAATTCAGATACGCAGTATTTT.

Here the CDR3 reads CASKTGAESTEAFF. CDR3 coding DNA: TGTGCCAGCAAAACGGGGGCAGAGAGCACTGAAGCTTTCTTT. The chain joins TRBV6-6 to TRBJ1-1; the D gene is possibly TRBD1 (6 bases). Per germline, CDR1 MNHNY and CDR2 SVGAGI (reference sequence). V lost 7 bases and J lost 4, with 16 bases in between. This CDR3 is built from 14 residues.

Only one count was recorded for this clone. One base separates it from a far larger clone, so it is likely a read error. Since the CDR3 does not end with the conserved phenylalanine or tryptophan, this likely comes from a read error. The chain combines TRBV25-1 with TRBJ2-7; 7 bases map to TRBD2. The V gene's germline CDR1 is MGHDK and CDR2 SYGVNS. The CDR3 covers 15 residues. V lost 2 bases, J lost 5 bases, and 9 bases stayed unmatched. The DNA of the CDR3 is TGTGCCAGCAGTGAAGATGGCGGGGGTGGCAACGAGCAGTACCTC. It specifies CASSEDGGGGNEQYL.

V gene TRBV2 combines with J gene TRBJ1-5, with 8 nucleotides matching TRBD1. The CDR3 consists of 12 residues. The V gene end was trimmed by 9 bases and the J gene end by 7 bases; junction bases not matched to a gene: 5. Germline values: CDR1 SNHLY, CDR2 FYNNEI. CDR3 coding DNA: TGTGCCAGAGGACAGGGTGGGCAGCCCCAGCATTTT. Amino acid sequence: CARGQGGQPQHF.

The rearrangement uses TRBV28 and TRBJ2-7; 7 nucleotides align to TRBD2. The CDR3 loop spans 13 amino acids. From germline, CDR1 is MDHEN and CDR2 SYDVKM. Unmatched junction bases numbered 3, after V lost 3 bases and J lost 4 bases. This chain's CDR3 is CASSFRGGYEQYF. The CDR3 bases are TGTGCCAGCAGTTTCCGGGGAGGGTACGAGCAGTACTTC.

This clone was detected only once. The V and J genes are TRBV7-9 and TRBJ1-3; D is ambiguous. CDR1 SEHNR and CDR2 FQNEAQ come from the germline V gene (reference sequence). Trimming removed 0 bases from V and 0 bases from J, with 6 bases in between. The CDR3 covers 15 residues. In DNA form, the CDR3 reads TGTGCCAGCAGCTTAGCCCCTCACTCTGGAAACACCATATATTTT. This codes for CASSLAPHSGNTIYF.

The gene calls are TRBV29-1 and TRBJ2-1, with 8 bases that match TRBD2. The V segment lost 6 bases and the J segment 7 bases; nucleotides outside the gene matches: 17. The germline V gene encodes CDR1 SQVTM and CDR2 ANQGSEA. There are 16 residues in the CDR3. CDR3 amino acids: CSVPRGASGSLNEQFF. CDR3 DNA: TGCAGCGTCCCCAGAGGGGCCAGCGGGAGCCTAAATGAGCAGTTCTTC.

This sequence joins TRBV10-3 and TRBJ2-1; TRBD1 might be the D (5 bases). V lost 4 bases, J lost 5 bases, and 9 bases lay in between. The CDR3 is 13 residues long. CDR1 ENHRY and CDR2 SYGVKD come from the germline V gene. In DNA, the CDR3 is TGTGCCATCAGTGTAACAGGAGACAATGAGCAGTTCTTC. Protein sequence: CAISVTGDNEQFF.

The rearrangement links TRBV6-1 to TRBJ1-1, with D unresolved. In germline, CDR1 is MNHNS, CDR2 SASEGT. Trimming shortened V by 10 bases and J by 5 bases, and 8 bases separated the two germline ends. The CDR3 totals 10 residues. In DNA, the CDR3 is TGTGCCACCCGGGGAACTGAAGCTTTCTTT. Protein sequence: CATRGTEAFF.

This clone was detected only once. The chain joins TRBV10-3 to TRBJ1-1; no firm D call. CDR3 length equals 16 residues. Germline V gene sequence: CDR1 ENHRY, CDR2 SYGVKD. V shed 0 bases and J shed 1 base, with 12 bases lying between them. CDR3 coding DNA: TGTGCCATCAGTGAGTCGAAGCGGGGTCGGAACACTGAAGCTTTCTTT. Translated, it gives CAISESKRGRNTEAFF.

This sequence joins TRBV29-1 and TRBJ2-7; D is unclear. CDR1 is SQVTM and CDR2 is ANQGSEA in the germline V gene. V was pared by 5 bases and J by 2 bases, with 4 bases between. The CDR3 is 10 residues long. As DNA, the CDR3 is TGCAGCGTTAGCCCCTACGAGCAGTACTTC. This gives the protein CSVSPYEQYF.